The present entry profiles one TCR beta chain with its context. Per the germline V gene, CDR1 is MNHNY and CDR2 is SVGAGI (reference sequence). This CDR3 region has 16 residues. Trimming removed 2 bases from V and 3 bases from J, with 14 bases in between. Libraries were prepared by immunoSEQ multiplex PCR; TCRdb keeps only in-frame clonotypes and omits some of them. The data contain a few hundred thousand clones, more than 70% of them singletons. These data belong to a study of blood T cell repertoires in COVID-19. Study context: There were acute and convalescent COVID-19 samples, and they came from the United States, Italy and Spain. Nucleic acid was either cDNA or gDNA, and it came from T cells, B-cell-depleted T cells, or PBMCs.

The sample was peripheral blood. The TCR was taken from a woman aged 45-65 years with acute or convalescent COVID-19. The chain links TRBV6-6 to TRBJ1-5; the D is unclear. The CDR3 DNA sequence: TGTGCCAGCAGTTACGTATCCGGGAGGGACAATCAGCCCCAGCATTTT. Protein sequence: CASSYVSGRDNQPQHF.